Listed here are 19 T cell receptor beta chains from one sample, sequenced in a study of T cells in Graves' hyperthyroidism and ophthalmopathy (dated by TCRdb to about 2019). Libraries were built with multiplex PCR. The listed sequencing device is Illumina HiSeq 2000. The TCR beta CDR3 regions were amplified from RNA transcripts. For the first round of RT-PCR on the TCR CDR3, the HTBI primer set was used together with the Qiagen OneStep RT-PCR kit. TCRdb trimmed public reads at Q25 via fastp, called clones via MiXCR and kept in-frame beta chains. CDR3 protein sequences are deduplicated, and each keeps its most common genes and DNA. Here the sample has about 530,000 distinct CDR3 sequences; 17% occur a single time. The top ten clonotypes cover around 17% of the sample. The sample taken for sequencing was blood. The receptors were sampled from a woman aged 18-35 years with Graves' ophthalmopathy.

The chain employs TRBV6-2 or TRBV6-3 and TRBJ1-1; D gene unclear. The CDR3 extends over 15 amino acids. V was clipped by 5 bases and J by 4 bases, with 17 bases between them. The germline CDR1 and CDR2 sequences are MNHEY and SVGEGT. This CDR3 is CASSRPLGRSTEAFF. As DNA, the CDR3 is TGTGCCAGCAGTCGCCCCCTCGGGCGTAGCACTGAAGCTTTCTTT.

This clonotype has at least ten counts. The chain employs TRBV27 and TRBJ2-1; TRBD1 matches 10 bases. Germline CDR1 is MNHEY and CDR2 is SMNVEV (reference sequence). There are 13 residues in the CDR3. Trimming removed 7 bases from V and 9 bases from J; junction bases left unmatched: 6. For the CDR3, the DNA is TGTGCCAGCAAGGGACAGGGGTGGGGTGAGCAGTTCTTC. Translation gives CASKGQGWGEQFF.

The chain couples TRBV20-1 to TRBJ2-7; D is unclear. The CDR3 totals 11 residues. V was trimmed by 0 bases and J by 2 bases, leaving 2 bases between them. Germline V gene lookup returns CDR1 DFQATT and CDR2 SNEGSKA (reference sequence). The CDR3 DNA reads TGCAGTGCTAGAGACCCCTACGAGCAGTACTTC. This translates into CSARDPYEQYF.

The rearrangement links TRBV5-6 to TRBJ1-1, with D maybe TRBD1 (5 bases). The CDR3 has 14 residues. CDR1 is SGHDT and CDR2 is YYEEEE in the germline V gene. V lost 0 bases, J lost 11 bases, and 17 bases lay in between. DNA of the CDR3: TGTGCCAGCAGCTTGGCCGGGACGCGGAGCGTCGCTTTCTTT. Protein: CASSLAGTRSVAFF.

This clonotype was detected only a few times. V is TRBV29-1 and J is TRBJ2-7, with unresolved D. Germline assignment: CDR1 SQVTM and CDR2 ANQGSEA. Trimming cost V 5 bases and J 0 bases, with 8 bases left between them. The CDR3 has 12 residues. CDR3 amino acids: CSVSDNSYEQYF. The CDR3 nucleotides read TGCAGCGTTAGCGACAACTCCTACGAGCAGTACTTC.

This clonotype was seen repeatedly, ten times or more. The chain employs TRBV29-1 and TRBJ2-1; possibly TRBD2 for D (5 bases). Looked up from germline, CDR1 is SQVTM and CDR2 is ANQGSEA. CDR3 length equals 13 residues. V was cut by 3 bases and J by 5 bases, with 11 bases left in between. The CDR3, as DNA: TGCAGCGTTGATGTGTGGCGGGACAATGAGCAGTTCTTC. This translates into CSVDVWRDNEQFF.

The chain employs TRBV19 and TRBJ2-5; 7 positions match TRBD2. This CDR3 spans 15 amino acids. The germline CDR1 and CDR2 sequences are LNHDA and SQIVND (reference sequence). V dropped 3 bases and J dropped 2; count of bases not matched to a gene: 6. CDR3 coding DNA: TGTGCCAGTAGTATGGGAGGGGCCCCACAAGAGACCCAGTACTTC. Amino acids: CASSMGGAPQETQYF.

This clonotype was found a few times. The rearrangement uses TRBV6-1 and TRBJ1-4; no clear D. Trimming pared 6 bases from V and 0 bases from J, leaving 11 bases between. CDR3 size: 15 residues. Germline-derived CDR1 and CDR2 are MNHNS and SASEGT. The CDR3 spells CASRPHRPTNEKLFF. Written as DNA, the CDR3 is TGTGCCAGCAGACCACACCGTCCAACTAATGAAAAACTGTTTTTT.

The table lists this clonotype with a few counts. The rearrangement links TRBV19 to TRBJ1-1, with D perhaps TRBD1 (5 bases). V lost 3 bases, J lost 3 bases, and 11 bases lay in between. Germline CDR1 is LNHDA and CDR2 is SQIVND (reference sequence). The CDR3 is made up of 14 amino acids. CDR3 sequence reads: CASSIRVGDTEAFF. The CDR3 DNA is TGTGCCAGTAGTATTCGGGTGGGGGACACTGAAGCTTTCTTT.

This CDR3 is CASSQGVPGSNYGYTF. The CDR3 DNA reads TGCGCCAGCAGCCAAGGCGTTCCAGGGTCTAACTATGGCTACACCTTC. V gene TRBV4-3 combines with J gene TRBJ1-2, with D perhaps TRBD1 (5 bases). The V end lost 1 base, the J end lost 0 bases, and 12 bases lay between the germline ends. Germline CDR1 LGHNA, CDR2 YSLEER. The CDR3 is 16 amino acids.

This clonotype showed up many times. This chain links TRBV9 with TRBJ2-1; 10 nucleotides agree with TRBD1. CDR1 SGDLS and CDR2 YYNGEE come from the germline V gene. V lost 3 bases and J lost 4; bases outside the gene matches: 7. This CDR3 has 16 residues. The CDR3 loop is CASSAGTGAGYNEQFF. In nucleotides, the CDR3 is TGTGCCAGCAGCGCCGGGACAGGGGCTGGGTACAATGAGCAGTTCTTC.

A note on this clonotype: Germline and junction disagree at one end, which may indicate a read error. The gene calls are TRBV13 and TRBJ1-3; D not resolved. The CDR3 is 15 amino acids. From germline, CDR1 is PRHDT and CDR2 FYEKMQ (reference sequence). The DNA of the CDR3 is TGTGCCAGCAGCCCCGGGCAACCTTCCGGAAACACCATACATTTT. Amino acids: CASSPGQPSGNTIHF.

The chain recombines TRBV10-1 with TRBJ1-4, with unresolved D. The CDR3 totals 13 residues. The V end lost 3 bases, the J end lost 7 bases, and 9 bases lay between the germline ends. Germline V lookup: CDR1 WNHNN, CDR2 SYGVQD (reference sequence). DNA for the CDR3: TGCGCCAGCAGTGAAAGACGGGGTGAAAAACTGTTTTTT. It specifies CASSERRGEKLFF.

The J gene is TRBJ2-6, the V gene TRBV6-5; TRBD1 matches at 8 bases. CDR1 is MNHEY, CDR2 SVGAGI, per germline. This CDR3 is built from 19 residues. V was clipped by 0 bases and J by 0 bases; unmatched bases: 7. CDR3 bases: TGTGCCAGCAGTTACTCCGGACAGGGTGCCCCCTCTGGGGCCAACGTCCTGACTTTC. This translates into CASSYSGQGAPSGANVLTF.

This clonotype showed up many times. The chain joins TRBV28 to TRBJ2-7; D tentatively reads TRBD1 or TRBD2 (6 bases each). This CDR3 has 13 residues. The germline gives CDR1 MDHEN, CDR2 SYDVKM. Trimming took 6 bases from V and 5 from J, leaving 14 bases between them. In DNA, the CDR3 is TGTGCCAGCAGGGTACAGGGAGGCGACGAGCAGTACTTC. Translated, it gives CASRVQGGDEQYF.

This clonotype was seen a handful of times. J is TRBJ1-4 and V is TRBV29-1; TRBD1 matches 8 bases. V gave up 6 bases and J gave up 7 bases; unmatched junction bases: 10. Per the germline V gene, CDR1 is SQVTM and CDR2 is ANQGSEA. CDR3 length equals 14 residues. Here the CDR3 DNA reads TGCAGCGTCCAGTTACAGGGGGGGGGTGAAAAACTGTTTTTT. Its protein is CSVQLQGGGEKLFF.

This clonotype was counted a few times. V usage is TRBV6-2 or TRBV6-3 and J usage is TRBJ1-3; no clear D. Germline V gene data show CDR1 as MNHEY and CDR2 as SVGEGT. The CDR3 length is 14 residues. Trimming stripped 5 bases from V and 0 bases from J, with 8 bases between. CDR3 sequence: CASSTLTSGNTIYF. CDR3 nucleotides: TGTGCCAGCAGTACGCTAACCTCTGGAAACACCATATATTTT.

The rearrangement links TRBV5-4 to TRBJ1-2, with D unclear. This CDR3 spans 13 amino acids. Germline CDR1 and CDR2: SGHNT and YYREEE (reference sequence). V was clipped by 2 bases and J by 4 bases, with 9 bases between them. CDR3 region: CASSFQAVYGYTF. The CDR3 DNA follows: TGTGCCAGCAGCTTTCAGGCGGTCTATGGCTACACCTTC.

The chain combines TRBV29-1 with TRBJ2-1; no definite D call. V was clipped by 4 bases and J by 0 bases, with 7 bases between them. CDR3 length equals 13 residues. Germline V gene data show CDR1 as SQVTM and CDR2 as ANQGSEA. This chain's CDR3 is CSVGESSYNEQFF. As DNA, the CDR3 is TGCAGCGTTGGCGAGAGCTCCTACAATGAGCAGTTCTTC.